These 32 T cell receptor beta chains originate from one sample sequenced in a study of shared clonotypes between healthy human individuals. Profiling relied on immunoSEQ multiplex PCR, and the TCRdb table lists in-frame clones only, not all of them. The sample includes more than 450,000 clones, 70% to 80% of them seen just once. Material for sequencing was PBMCs. The source of these receptors is a woman between 40 and 55 years old in good health. Some clones in this sample may be carry-over from other donors' samples.

The chain is built from TRBV7-2 and TRBJ2-5, with 8 bases lining up with TRBD2. The CDR3 spans 14 residues. From germline, CDR1 is SGHTA and CDR2 FQGNSA. After removal of 6 bases from V and 2 bases from J, the junction contained 5 bases not matched to a gene. This CDR3 is CASSLTSGQETQYF. As DNA, the CDR3 is TGTGCCAGCAGTCTTACTAGCGGACAAGAGACCCAGTACTTC.

V is TRBV9 and J is TRBJ2-7; no reliable D call. CDR3 size: 13 residues. V was clipped by 0 bases and J by 3 bases, with 7 bases between them. Germline V gene sequence: CDR1 SGDLS, CDR2 YYNGEE. CDR3 in amino acids: CASSVVSVYEQYF. In nucleotides, the CDR3 is TGTGCCAGCAGCGTAGTGTCCGTCTACGAGCAGTACTTC.

This chain connects TRBV6-6 to TRBJ2-3; D possibly uses TRBD1 or TRBD2 (6 bases each). The germline CDR1 and CDR2 sequences are MNHNY and SVGAGI (reference sequence). This CDR3 region has 15 residues. Trimming removed 4 bases from V and 5 bases from J, with 16 bases in between. The CDR3 loop is CASSSRRGGGDTQYF. In nucleotides, the CDR3 is TGTGCCAGCAGTTCCCGCAGGGGAGGAGGAGATACGCAGTATTTT.

The V call is TRBV14, the J call TRBJ1-1; D unclear. Between the trimmed V and J ends, which lost 0 bases and 1 base, there was a span of 12 bases. CDR3 length: 16 amino acids. From germline, CDR1 is SGHDN and CDR2 FVKESK. The CDR3 DNA is TGTGCCAGCAGCCAAGATATGGGAGTGGGGAACACTGAAGCTTTCTTT. It is translated as CASSQDMGVGNTEAFF. Looking up the rest from reference TRBV14 and TRBJ1-1 gives the full variable domain: EAGVTQFPSHSVIEKGQTVTLRCDPISGHDNLYWYRRVMGKEIKFLLHFVKESKQDESGMPNNRFLAERTGGTYSTLKVQPAELEDSGVYFCASSQDMGVGNTEAFFGQGTRLTVV.

This clone appeared once. The rearrangement links TRBV7-8 to TRBJ2-1, with D uncertain. V gave up 0 bases and J gave up 4 bases, with 16 bases separating them. This CDR3 spans 17 amino acids. Germline V gives CDR1 SGHVS, CDR2 FQNEAQ. The CDR3 here is CASSLARLVGLYNEQFF. CDR3 bases: TGTGCCAGCAGCTTAGCGCGGCTAGTAGGATTATACAATGAGCAGTTCTTC.

The chain is built from TRBV2 and TRBJ1-2; the match to TRBD1 covers 7 bases. Germline-derived CDR1 and CDR2 are SNHLY and FYNNEI. This CDR3 has 12 amino acids. With V trimmed by 6 bases and J by 4 bases, 2 bases remained unmatched. The DNA for the CDR3 is TGTGCCAGCAGGGGGGACAGCTATGGCTACACCTTC. Its protein is CASRGDSYGYTF. The full variable domain, with the rest looked up from reference TRBV2 and TRBJ1-2, is EPEVTQTPSHQVTQMGQEVILRCVPISNHLYFYWYRQILGQKVEFLVSFYNNEISEKSEIFDDQFSVERPDGSNFTLKIRSTKLEDSAMYFCASRGDSYGYTFGSGTRLTVV.

The sample holds a few counts of this clone. CDR3 residues: CASSPRQLNTEAFF. The CDR3 DNA is TGTGCCAGCAGTCCTCGACAGCTGAACACTGAAGCTTTCTTT. The V and J genes are TRBV7-8 and TRBJ1-1; weak D call: TRBD1 (5 bases). The germline gives CDR1 SGHVS, CDR2 FQNEAQ. The CDR3 has 14 residues. Trimming shortened V by 6 bases and J by 0 bases, and 11 bases separated the two germline ends.

This chain connects TRBV11-2 to TRBJ2-1; 14 nucleotides match TRBD2. Germline-derived CDR1 and CDR2 are SGHAT and FQNNGV. V shed 4 bases, J shed 8 bases, and the junction held 13 bases outside the gene matches. The CDR3 has 18 amino acids. This chain's CDR3 is CASSSTFGTSGRQDEQFF. In DNA, the CDR3 is TGTGCCAGCAGCTCAACCTTCGGGACTAGCGGGAGACAGGATGAGCAGTTCTTC.

The chain carries TRBV7-9 and TRBJ1-1; D ambiguous. The CDR3 length is 14 residues. Trimming pared 5 bases from V and 2 bases from J, leaving 12 bases between. Per the germline V gene, CDR1 is SEHNR and CDR2 is FQNEAQ (reference sequence). CDR3 region: CASSRIQSNTEAFF. CDR3 DNA: TGTGCCAGCAGCAGAATACAGAGCAACACTGAAGCTTTCTTT.

The chain employs TRBV18 and TRBJ1-2, with D maybe TRBD1 (5 bases). CDR1 is KGHSH, CDR2 LQKENI, per germline. Between the trimmed V and J ends, which lost 3 bases and 0 bases, there was a span of 11 bases. This CDR3 region has 15 residues. The CDR3 DNA reads as TGTGCCAGCTCACCTGGGGCACTTTCTAACTATGGCTACACCTTC. Protein: CASSPGALSNYGYTF.

This chain uses TRBV5-1 with TRBJ2-7, with D uncertain. The V and J ends lost 3 bases and 0 bases respectively, with 13 bases between them. This CDR3 spans 15 amino acids. Germline CDR1 is SGHRS and CDR2 is YFSETQ. The CDR3 is CASSSDVGPSYEQYF. The CDR3 region has the DNA TGCGCCAGCAGCTCAGACGTAGGTCCCTCCTACGAGCAGTACTTC.

This rearrangement joins TRBV5-8 to TRBJ2-3; D is uncertain. This CDR3 has 13 amino acids. The V gene's germline CDR1 is SGHTS and CDR2 YDEGEE. Trimming cost V 2 bases and J 2 bases, with 6 bases left between them. The CDR3 is CASSFDSTDTQYF. CDR3 sequence (DNA): TGTGCCAGCAGCTTTGACTCCACAGATACGCAGTATTTT.

The V and J genes are TRBV6-5 and TRBJ1-5, with 7 positions matching TRBD1. The CDR3 has 12 residues. Unmatched junction bases numbered 6, after V lost 10 bases and J lost 6 bases. Germline loops: CDR1 MNHEY, CDR2 SVGAGI. CDR3 bases: TGTGCCACCCGACAGGGCAGTCAGCCCCAGCATTTT. This gives the protein CATRQGSQPQHF.

V is TRBV7-9 and J is TRBJ2-5; tentative D call: TRBD1 (5 bases). CDR3 length: 14 amino acids. Looked up from germline, CDR1 is SEHNR and CDR2 is FQNEAQ (reference sequence). V was clipped by 5 bases and J by 0 bases, with 10 bases between them. The CDR3: CASSPRTNQETQYF. DNA for the CDR3: TGTGCCAGCAGCCCTAGGACAAACCAAGAGACCCAGTACTTC.

As regards this clone: A single base is all that separates this from a far larger clone, so a read error is likely. This chain joins TRBV2 and TRBJ2-7, with 16 bases matching TRBD2. In germline, CDR1 is SNHLY, CDR2 FYNNEI. With V trimmed by 11 bases and J by 6 bases, 22 bases remained unmatched. The CDR3 loop spans 19 amino acids. This chain's CDR3 is CAGTRGTSGRAVSEAEQYF. The CDR3 nucleotides read TGTGCCGGCACTCGGGGGACTAGCGGGAGGGCCGTCTCCGAGGCCGAGCAGTACTTC.

This clone has only a few counts. The V and J genes are TRBV20-1 and TRBJ2-1; D call uncertain. The germline CDR1 and CDR2 sequences are DFQATT and SNEGSKA (reference sequence). The CDR3 runs 10 residues. Trimming left V 3 bases short and J 10 bases short, with 7 bases between. The CDR3 DNA sequence: TGCAGTGCTAGCGGTACCGAGCAGTTCTTC. Translated, it gives CSASGTEQFF.

This clone was detected a few times. The rearrangement joins TRBV18 to TRBJ2-7; perhaps D is TRBD1 or TRBD2 (6 bases each). The germline V gene encodes CDR1 KGHSH and CDR2 LQKENI. This CDR3 region has 14 residues. Trimming stripped 2 bases from V and 4 bases from J, with 12 bases between. The CDR3 coding sequence is TGTGCCAGCTCACCATCCGGGGGCGAGTACGAGCAGTACTTC. It translates to CASSPSGGEYEQYF.

The CDR3 loop reads CASSLEGSSQPQHF. CDR3 nucleotides: TGCGCCAGCAGCTTGGAGGGCAGTAGTCAGCCCCAGCATTTT. The chain links TRBV5-1 to TRBJ1-5; no reliable D call. Germline CDR1 and CDR2: SGHRS and YFSETQ. The CDR3 is made up of 14 amino acids. V shed 0 bases and J shed 6 bases, with 10 bases lying between them.

The gene calls are TRBV4-2 and TRBJ2-5, with D possibly called TRBD1 or TRBD2 (6 bases each). With 1 base removed from V and 5 bases from J, the gap between germline ends came to 17 bases. The length of the CDR3 is 16 residues. The germline V gene encodes CDR1 LGHNA and CDR2 YNFKEQ. The CDR3 DNA reads as TGTGCCAGCAGCCAAGGGGGGGCGGGCGACGGGGAGACCCAGTACTTC. Its protein is CASSQGGAGDGETQYF.

The chain carries TRBV16 and TRBJ2-1, with TRBD1 as a possible D gene (6 bases). Per germline, CDR1 KGHSY and CDR2 FQNENV. V lost 4 bases to trimming and J lost 2 bases, with 12 bases between them. This CDR3 has 15 amino acids. The CDR3 region is CASSPEGVAYNEQFF. CDR3 nucleotide sequence: TGTGCCAGCAGCCCAGAGGGGGTGGCCTACAATGAGCAGTTCTTC.

This clone was found many times. DNA for the CDR3: TGTGCCAGCAGCCGACAGCTTGGGATTCAGTACTTC. It translates to CASSRQLGIQYF. The genes are TRBV28 and TRBJ2-4, with D possibly being TRBD1 (5 bases). The CDR3 sequence is 12 residues long. The germline CDR1 and CDR2 sequences are MDHEN and SYDVKM. Trimming removed 6 bases from V and 10 bases from J, with 13 bases in between.

J is TRBJ2-3 and V is TRBV28; 8 bases line up with TRBD2. The CDR3 sequence is 15 residues long. CDR1 is MDHEN, CDR2 SYDVKM, per germline. V was clipped by 11 bases and J by 0 bases; unmatched bases: 10. CDR3 sequence (DNA): TGTGCCTGCTACGGACTAGCTTCTAGCACAGATACGCAGTATTTT. Translating gives CACYGLASSTDTQYF.

The rearrangement joins TRBV7-2 to TRBJ2-1; D ambiguous. The CDR3 spans 15 residues. Germline V gene data show CDR1 as SGHTA and CDR2 as FQGNSA. Deletions cut 4 bases from V and 6 bases from J, with 16 bases between. The CDR3 sequence is CASSSLGWSGNEQFF. CDR3 DNA: TGTGCCAGCAGCTCCCTCGGGTGGTCAGGCAATGAGCAGTTCTTC. Full variable domain (rest looked up from reference TRBV7-2 and TRBJ2-1): GAGVSQSPSNKVTEKGKDVELRCDPISGHTALYWYRQSLGQGLEFLIYFQGNSAPDKSGLPSDRFSAERTGGSVSTLTIQRTQQEDSAVYLCASSSLGWSGNEQFFGPGTRLTVL.

The genes are TRBV4-3 and TRBJ2-3; unclear D gene. V dropped 0 bases and J dropped 5 bases, with 12 bases sitting between them. The germline CDR1 and CDR2 sequences are LGHNA and YSLEER. The CDR3 contains 15 residues. CDR3 protein: CASSQEVGVRDTQYF. For the CDR3, the DNA is TGCGCCAGCAGCCAAGAGGTAGGCGTCAGAGATACGCAGTATTTT.

This clone was seen just once. CDR3 protein: CASSETGVYNEKLFF. In DNA form, the CDR3 reads TGTGCCAGCAGTGAAACCGGGGTTTACAATGAAAAACTGTTTTTT. This chain links TRBV2 with TRBJ1-4, with D unresolved. CDR1 SNHLY and CDR2 FYNNEI come from the germline V gene. CDR3 length: 15 residues. Trimming removed 2 bases at V and 5 bases at J, with 12 bases between.

V is TRBV28 and J is TRBJ1-5; the D gene is possibly TRBD1 (6 bases). The ends were cut back, 5 bases at V and 10 bases at J, with 12 bases in the middle. The CDR3 sequence is 12 residues long. Per the germline V gene, CDR1 is MDHEN and CDR2 is SYDVKM. CDR3 residues: CASSGGTSPQHF. The CDR3 DNA follows: TGTGCCAGCAGTGGGGGCACATCTCCCCAGCATTTT.

The CDR3: CATSRAPGTGGWDTQYF. CDR3 in DNA: TGTGCCACCAGCAGAGCTCCCGGGACTGGAGGGTGGGATACGCAGTATTTT. This chain connects TRBV15 to TRBJ2-3; tentative D call: TRBD2 (6 bases). The CDR3 is made up of 17 amino acids. Germline CDR1 reads LNHNV; CDR2 reads YYDKDF (reference sequence). V lost 1 base and J lost 6, with 20 bases in between.

This sequence joins TRBV9 and TRBJ2-2, with a weak D call TRBD2 (5 bases). V lost 0 bases and J lost 0, with 9 bases in between. This CDR3 spans 16 amino acids. Germline loops: CDR1 SGDLS, CDR2 YYNGEE. The CDR3 region is CASSVDGGSNTGELFF. The CDR3 region has the DNA TGTGCCAGCAGCGTAGACGGCGGGTCGAACACCGGGGAGCTGTTTTTT.

This rearrangement joins TRBV19 to TRBJ2-7, with 7 bases identical to TRBD1. CDR1 and CDR2 (germline): LNHDA, SQIVND (reference sequence). The length of the CDR3 is 14 residues. J lost 1 base, V lost 4 bases, and 4 bases had no gene match. CDR3 nucleotide sequence: TGTGCCAGTAGTACGGACAGGAATTCCTACGAGCAGTACTTC. Encoded protein: CASSTDRNSYEQYF.

The rearrangement joins TRBV10-3 to TRBJ2-1; TRBD2 matches 12 bases. The CDR3 sequence is 15 residues long. The germline V gene encodes CDR1 ENHRY and CDR2 SYGVKD. Losses at the gene ends were 6 bases for V and 4 bases for J; bases not matched to a gene: 4. This CDR3 reads CAIREGLAGYNEQFF. CDR3 DNA sequence: TGTGCCATCAGAGAGGGACTAGCGGGTTACAATGAGCAGTTCTTC.

V is TRBV11-2 and J is TRBJ2-6, with D maybe TRBD1 (7 bases). Between the trimmed V and J ends, which lost 0 bases and 2 bases, there was a span of 17 bases. Germline CDR1 SGHAT, CDR2 FQNNGV. This CDR3 spans 19 amino acids. CDR3 coding DNA: TGTGCCAGCAGCTTAGATACGCGCAGGGGGGTCCCTGGGGCCAACGTCCTGACTTTC. This sequence encodes CASSLDTRRGVPGANVLTF.

The chain joins TRBV6-1 to TRBJ2-5; 7 positions agree with TRBD1. Germline assignment: CDR1 MNHNS and CDR2 SASEGT. CDR3 size: 17 residues. Trimming took 0 bases from V and 6 from J; bases not matched to a gene: 13. CDR3 DNA sequence: TGTGCCAGCAGTGAAGCGTGGACAGGAGTTTCCAAGAAGACCCAGTACTTC. Its protein product is CASSEAWTGVSKKTQYF.